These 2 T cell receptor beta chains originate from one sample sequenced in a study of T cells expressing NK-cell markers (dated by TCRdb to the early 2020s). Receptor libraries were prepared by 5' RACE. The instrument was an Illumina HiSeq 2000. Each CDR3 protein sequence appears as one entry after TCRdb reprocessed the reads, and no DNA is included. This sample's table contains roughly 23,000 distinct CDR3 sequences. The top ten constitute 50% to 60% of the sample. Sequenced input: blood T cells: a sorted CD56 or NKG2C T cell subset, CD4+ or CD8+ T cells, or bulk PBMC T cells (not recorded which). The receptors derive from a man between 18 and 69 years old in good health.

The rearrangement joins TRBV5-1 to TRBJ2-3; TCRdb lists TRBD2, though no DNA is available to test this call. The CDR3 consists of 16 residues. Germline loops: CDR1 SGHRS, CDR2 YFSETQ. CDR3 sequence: CASSLQGREGADTQYF.

CDR3: CSARENLGRADTGELFF. The gene calls are TRBV20-1 and TRBJ2-2; TCRdb's D gene call, TRBD2, goes unchecked for lack of DNA. The CDR3 runs to 17 residues. Per germline, CDR1 DFQATT and CDR2 SNEGSKA (reference sequence).